Listed below are T cell receptor beta chains from one sample, sequenced in a study of blood T cell repertoires in COVID-19. Profiled with immunoSEQ multiplex PCR; TCRdb holds only in-frame clones, not every one. This table has roughly 170,000 clones, 70% to 90% appearing once. Sequenced material: peripheral blood. These TCRs come from a man between 65 and 85 years old with active or convalescent COVID-19. The CDR3 runs from the conserved cysteine through the conserved F or W. The D gene is left open where the match is weak. Part of the rows lack a size; the others show once, few, many or a class for expanded clones.

j_gene	d_gene	v_gene	abundance	CDR3nt	CDR3aa
TRBJ1-5	.	TRBV7-6	many	TGTGCCAGCAGCTCGACCAGCGAGAGCAATCAGCCCCAGCATTTT	CASSSTSESNQPQHF
TRBJ2-7	TRBD2	TRBV6-5	.	TGTGCCAGTAGCCGGACTAGCGGGGCACTCTACGAGCAGTACTTC	CASSRTSGALYEQYF
TRBJ1-1	.	TRBV19	.	TGTGCCAGTAGTATAGCTGGCAGGGACAAAATGAACACTGAAGCTTTCTTT	CASSIAGRDKMNTEAFF
TRBJ1-5	.	TRBV27	.	TGTGCCAGCAGTCTAGGCAATCAGCCCCAGCATTTT	CASSLGNQPQHF
TRBJ2-7	TRBD1	TRBV29-1	.	TGCAGCGTTGTAGGGCAGGGGGAGCCCTACGAGCAGTACTTC	CSVVGQGEPYEQYF
TRBJ1-6	TRBD1	TRBV7-9	.	TGTGCCAGCAGCTTAGGAGGGACAGGATCACCCCTCCACTTT	CASSLGGTGSPLHF
TRBJ1-2	TRBD1	TRBV29-1	.	TGCAGCGTTTCCTCAGGACAGGGAAACTATGGCTACACCTTC	CSVSSGQGNYGYTF
TRBJ1-1	.	TRBV9	.	TGTGCCAGCAGCGTCGGGGGATCAATCACTGAAGCTTTCTTT	CASSVGGSITEAFF
TRBJ1-2	TRBD1	TRBV2	once	TGTGCCAGCAACAGGGGGCCAGGGGGCTACACCTTC	CASNRGPGGYTF
TRBJ2-1	.	TRBV20-1	.	TGCAGTGCTAGTTCCCTGGGGTCTAGCAGTTACAATGAGCAGTTCTTC	CSASSLGSSSYNEQFF
TRBJ2-5	.	TRBV5-1	.	TGCGCCAGCAGCTTGGGTCGGGTGGAAGAGACCCAGTACTTC	CASSLGRVEETQYF
TRBJ1-2	.	TRBV29-1	.	TGCAGCGTTGCCGACCCCACAGGGTATGGCTACACCTTC	CSVADPTGYGYTF
TRBJ2-6	TRBD1	TRBV7-9	.	TGTGCCAGCAGCTTAGCTGGGACAGCTGGGGCCAACGTCCTGACTTTC	CASSLAGTAGANVLTF
TRBJ2-7	.	TRBV4-3	few	TGCGCCAGCAGCCAAGCGGTCACCTCCTCCTACGAGCAGTACTTC	CASSQAVTSSYEQYF
TRBJ2-2	.	TRBV29-1	once	TGCAGCGTGAGGGGGACTACGAACACCGGGGAGCTGTTTTTT	CSVRGTTNTGELFF
TRBJ1-5	.	TRBV18	.	TGTGCCAGCTCACCGGGCAGTCCATGGAATCAGCCCCAGCATTTT	CASSPGSPWNQPQHF
TRBJ2-2	.	TRBV5-1	few	TGCGCCAGCAGCTTTCGTCCGGACACCGGGGAGCTGTTTTTT	CASSFRPDTGELFF
TRBJ2-5	TRBD2	TRBV29-1	.	TGCAGCGTTGAAGTATTGGCACTAGCGGGAGTATTTGAGACCCAGTACTTC	CSVEVLALAGVFETQYF